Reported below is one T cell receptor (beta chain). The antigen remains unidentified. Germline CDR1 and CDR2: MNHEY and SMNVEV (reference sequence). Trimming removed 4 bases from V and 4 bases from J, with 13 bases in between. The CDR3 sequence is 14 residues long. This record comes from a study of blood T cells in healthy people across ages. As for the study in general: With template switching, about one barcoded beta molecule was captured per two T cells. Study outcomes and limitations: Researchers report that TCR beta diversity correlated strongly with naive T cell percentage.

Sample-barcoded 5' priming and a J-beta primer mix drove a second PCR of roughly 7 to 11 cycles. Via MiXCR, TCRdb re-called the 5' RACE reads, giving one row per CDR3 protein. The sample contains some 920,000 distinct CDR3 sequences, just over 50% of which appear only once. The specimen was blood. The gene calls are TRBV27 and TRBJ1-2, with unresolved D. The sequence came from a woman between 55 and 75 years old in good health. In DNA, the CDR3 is TGTGCCAGCAGTTATTCAGGAAACTCCTATGGCTACACCTTC. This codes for CASSYSGNSYGYTF.